This T cell receptor (beta chain) is from a study of blood T cell repertoires in COVID-19. Background on the study: Italy, Spain and the United States were the sources of the convalescent and acute COVID-19 samples.

Authors' processing steps: Cell counts per sample came from amplifying reference gene primers. The repertoire was sequenced with immunoSEQ multiplex PCR; TCRdb's copy has only in-frame clones and lacks some. That table furnishes V, J and clone size, whereas the DNA furnished D and trimming. Of under 300,000 clones in the sample, nearly 85% were seen once. The V gene's germline CDR1 is SGHRS and CDR2 YFSETQ. V was trimmed by 0 bases and J by 7 bases, leaving 10 bases between them. The CDR3 is made up of 13 amino acids. This TCR was sampled from a human donor in a cohort sampled during active COVID-19. The rearrangement links TRBV5-1 to TRBJ1-2, with D perhaps matching TRBD1 (6 bases). The material sequenced was peripheral blood. The CDR3: CASSLEGGSGYTF. The CDR3 DNA sequence: TGCGCCAGCAGCTTGGAAGGGGGATCTGGCTACACCTTC.